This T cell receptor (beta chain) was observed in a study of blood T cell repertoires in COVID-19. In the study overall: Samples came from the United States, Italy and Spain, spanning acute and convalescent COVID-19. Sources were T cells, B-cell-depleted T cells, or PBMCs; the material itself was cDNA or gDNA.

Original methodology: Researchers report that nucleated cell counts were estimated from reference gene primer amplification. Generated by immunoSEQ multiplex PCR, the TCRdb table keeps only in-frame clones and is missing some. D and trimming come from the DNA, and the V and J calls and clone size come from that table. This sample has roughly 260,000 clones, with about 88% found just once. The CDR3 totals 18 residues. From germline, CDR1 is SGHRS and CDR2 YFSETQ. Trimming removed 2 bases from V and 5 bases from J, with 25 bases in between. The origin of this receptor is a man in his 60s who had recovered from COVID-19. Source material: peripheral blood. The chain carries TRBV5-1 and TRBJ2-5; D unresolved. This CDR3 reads CASSFHPPGLRQKETQYF. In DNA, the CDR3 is TGCGCCAGCAGCTTTCACCCTCCCGGGTTACGCCAGAAGGAGACCCAGTACTTC. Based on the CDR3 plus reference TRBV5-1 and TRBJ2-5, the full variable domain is KAGVTQTPRYLIKTRGQQVTLSCSPISGHRSVSWYQQTPGQGLQFLFEYFSETQRNKGNFPGRFSGRQFSNSRSEMNVSTLELGDSALYLCASSFHPPGLRQKETQYFGPGTRLLVL.